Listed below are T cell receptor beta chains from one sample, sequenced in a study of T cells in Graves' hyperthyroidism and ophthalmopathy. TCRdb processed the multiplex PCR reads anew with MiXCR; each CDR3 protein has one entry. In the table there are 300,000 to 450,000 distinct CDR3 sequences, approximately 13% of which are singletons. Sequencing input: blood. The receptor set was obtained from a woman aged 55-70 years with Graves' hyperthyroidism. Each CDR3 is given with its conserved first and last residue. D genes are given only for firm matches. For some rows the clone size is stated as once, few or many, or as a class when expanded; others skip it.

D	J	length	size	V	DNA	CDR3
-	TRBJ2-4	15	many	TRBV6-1	TGTGCCAGCAGTGACCGGGTACAGTCGAGGGACATTCAGTACTTC	CASSDRVQSRDIQYF
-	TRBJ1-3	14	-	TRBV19	TGTGCCAGTAGTATGGGGGGTTCTGGAAACACCATATATTTT	CASSMGGSGNTIYF
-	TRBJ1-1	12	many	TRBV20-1	TGCAGTGCCAAAGGGGGGAACACTGAAGCTTTCTTT	CSAKGGNTEAFF
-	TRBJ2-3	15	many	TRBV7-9	TGTGCCAGCAGCCCCTCAGCGGAGTCAACAGATACGCAGTATTTT	CASSPSAESTDTQYF
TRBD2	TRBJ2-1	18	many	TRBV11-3	TGTGCCAGCAGCTTAGGGACTAGCCTCAGGAGCTCCTACAATGAGCAGTTCTTC	CASSLGTSLRSSYNEQFF
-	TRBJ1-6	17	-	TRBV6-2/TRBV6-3	TGTGCCAGCAGTTACTTGGGCAGCAGCTCCTATAATTCACCCCTCCACTTT	CASSYLGSSSYNSPLHF
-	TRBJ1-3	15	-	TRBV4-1	TGCGCCAGCAGCCAAGTGACTATCTCTGGAAACACCATATATTTT	CASSQVTISGNTIYF
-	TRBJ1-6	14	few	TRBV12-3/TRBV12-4	TGTGCCAGCAGTCGGACGGCCTATAATTCACCCCTCCACTTT	CASSRTAYNSPLHF
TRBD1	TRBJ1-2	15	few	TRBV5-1	TGCGCCAGCAGCCCGGGAGGGGGCGACCTCTATGGCTACACCTTC	CASSPGGGDLYGYTF
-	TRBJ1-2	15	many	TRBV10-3	TGTGCCATCAGTGAGTCGGGAGGGGCGGCCTATGGCTACACCTTC	CAISESGGAAYGYTF
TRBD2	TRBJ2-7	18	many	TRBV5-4	TGTGCCAGCAGCGTGGGACTAGCGGGAGGTATGATCTCCTACGAGCAGTACTTC	CASSVGLAGGMISYEQYF
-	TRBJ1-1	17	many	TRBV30	TGTGCCCGGGAAATTGGACAGAGATTTTTGATGAACACTGAAGCTTTCTTT	CAREIGQRFLMNTEAFF
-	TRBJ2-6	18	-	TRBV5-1	TGCGCCAGCAGCCGAGAACGAGCGGGTTCATCTGGGGCCAACGTCCTGACTTTC	CASSRERAGSSGANVLTF
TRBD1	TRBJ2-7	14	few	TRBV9	TGTGCCAGCAGCGTAGGGCAGGGGGAATACGAGCAGTACTTC	CASSVGQGEYEQYF
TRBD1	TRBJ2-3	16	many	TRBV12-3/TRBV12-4	TGTGCCAGCAGTCTGAGACAGGGCACTAGCACAGATACGCAGTATTTT	CASSLRQGTSTDTQYF
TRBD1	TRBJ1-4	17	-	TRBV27	TGTGCCAGCAGTCCTCCGGGACAGGTTGCCCCTAATGAAAAACTGTTTTTT	CASSPPGQVAPNEKLFF
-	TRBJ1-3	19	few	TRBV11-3	TGTGCCAGCAGCCCCCCCGCGATAGGGGCAACAAGTACTGGAAACACCATATATTTT	CASSPPAIGATSTGNTIYF
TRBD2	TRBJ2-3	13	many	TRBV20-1	TGCAGTGCTATTGCGGGAGCGGCAGATACGCAGTATTTT	CSAIAGAADTQYF
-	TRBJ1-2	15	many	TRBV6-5	TGTGCCAGCAGTTACTCGATGAGGGTGAGCTATGGCTACACCTTC	CASSYSMRVSYGYTF
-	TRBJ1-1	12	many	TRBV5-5	TGTGCCAGCAGCCCGCCGGCAGTCGAAGCTTTCTTT	CASSPPAVEAFF
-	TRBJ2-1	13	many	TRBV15	TGTGCCACCAGCAGAGATGAACCGGTCCTGCAGTTCTTC	CATSRDEPVLQFF
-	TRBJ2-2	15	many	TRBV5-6	TGTGCCAGCAGCCCCGACAGAGTAGGGCCCGGGGAGCTGTTTTTT	CASSPDRVGPGELFF
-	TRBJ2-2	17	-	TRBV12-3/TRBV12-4	TGTGCCAGCAGTGCCCCTTTAGCGGATCGTTCCACCGGGGAGCTGTTTTTT	CASSAPLADRSTGELFF
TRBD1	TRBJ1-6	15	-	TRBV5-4	TGTGCCAGCAGCTCAGGGACAGGGCGTAATTCACCCCTCCACTTT	CASSSGTGRNSPLHF